The TCR beta chain under discussion was sequenced for a study of blood T cell repertoires in COVID-19. As for the study in general: The study drew acute and convalescent COVID-19 samples from the United States, Italy and Spain.

Looked up from germline, CDR1 is MNHEY and CDR2 is SVGEGT. Trimming cost V 5 bases and J 7 bases; bases outside gene matches: 8. This CDR3 comprises 15 residues. In the source study's methods: Amplifying reference gene primers gave estimates of nucleated cell counts. Here immunoSEQ multiplex PCR was the method, and the copy in TCRdb shows in-frame clones only, minus some. V and J calls and clone size are as listed in that table; D and trimming were resolved from the DNA. Of roughly 140,000 clones in the sample, roughly 88% are singletons; the top ten hold about 7.2%. Specimen: peripheral blood. V gene TRBV6-2 or TRBV6-3 combines with J gene TRBJ2-7; 13 positions agree with TRBD2. The TCR comes from a woman aged 45-65 years in a cohort sampled during active or convalescent COVID-19. DNA of the CDR3: TGTGCCAGCAGTGGACTAGCGGGGGTGCCAGGGGAGCAGTACTTC. Translated, it gives CASSGLAGVPGEQYF.